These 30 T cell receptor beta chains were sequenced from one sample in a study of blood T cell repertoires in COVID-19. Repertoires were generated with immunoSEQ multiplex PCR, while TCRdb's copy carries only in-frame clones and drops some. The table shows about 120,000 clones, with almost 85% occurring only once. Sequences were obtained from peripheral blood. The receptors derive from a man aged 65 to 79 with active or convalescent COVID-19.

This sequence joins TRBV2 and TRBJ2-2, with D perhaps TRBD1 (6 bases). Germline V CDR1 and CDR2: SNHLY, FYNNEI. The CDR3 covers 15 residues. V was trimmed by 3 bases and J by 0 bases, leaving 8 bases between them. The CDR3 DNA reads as TGTGCCAGCAGTGACAGGGGCACGAACACCGGGGAGCTGTTTTTT. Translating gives CASSDRGTNTGELFF. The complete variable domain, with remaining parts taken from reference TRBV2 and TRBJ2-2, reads EPEVTQTPSHQVTQMGQEVILRCVPISNHLYFYWYRQILGQKVEFLVSFYNNEISEKSEIFDDQFSVERPDGSNFTLKIRSTKLEDSAMYFCASSDRGTNTGELFFGEGSRLTVL.

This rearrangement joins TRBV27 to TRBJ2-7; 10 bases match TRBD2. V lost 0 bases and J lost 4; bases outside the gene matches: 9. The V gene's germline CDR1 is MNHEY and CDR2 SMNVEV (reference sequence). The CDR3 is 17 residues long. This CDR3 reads CASSLSSSGRAKYEQYF. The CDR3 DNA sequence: TGTGCCAGCAGTTTATCCTCGAGCGGGAGGGCCAAGTACGAGCAGTACTTC.

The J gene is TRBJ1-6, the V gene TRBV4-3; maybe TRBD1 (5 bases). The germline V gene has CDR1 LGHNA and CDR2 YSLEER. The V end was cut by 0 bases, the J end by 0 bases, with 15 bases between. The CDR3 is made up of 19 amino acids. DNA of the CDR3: TGCGCCAGCAGCCAAGATCGGGGGGGATCTAGCTCCTATAATTCACCCCTCCACTTT. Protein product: CASSQDRGGSSSYNSPLHF.

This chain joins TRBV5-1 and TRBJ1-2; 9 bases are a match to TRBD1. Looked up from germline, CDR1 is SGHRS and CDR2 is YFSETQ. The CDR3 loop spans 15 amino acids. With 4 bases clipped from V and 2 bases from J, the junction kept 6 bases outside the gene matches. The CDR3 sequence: CASSLTGGANYGYTF. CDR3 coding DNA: TGCGCCAGCAGCCTCACAGGGGGCGCCAACTATGGCTACACCTTC.

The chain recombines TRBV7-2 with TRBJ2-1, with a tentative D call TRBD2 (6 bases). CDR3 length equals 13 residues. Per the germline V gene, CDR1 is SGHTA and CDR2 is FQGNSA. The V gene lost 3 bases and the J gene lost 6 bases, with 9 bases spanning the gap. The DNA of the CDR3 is TGTGCCAGCAGCTTCCGGGACTCCAATGAGCAGTTCTTC. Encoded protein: CASSFRDSNEQFF.

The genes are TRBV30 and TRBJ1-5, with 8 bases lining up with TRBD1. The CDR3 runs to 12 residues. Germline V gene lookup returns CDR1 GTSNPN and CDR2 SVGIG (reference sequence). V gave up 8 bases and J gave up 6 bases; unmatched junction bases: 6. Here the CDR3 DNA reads TGTGCCGCGGGCAGGGGGCGTCAGCCCCAGCATTTT. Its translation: CAAGRGRQPQHF.

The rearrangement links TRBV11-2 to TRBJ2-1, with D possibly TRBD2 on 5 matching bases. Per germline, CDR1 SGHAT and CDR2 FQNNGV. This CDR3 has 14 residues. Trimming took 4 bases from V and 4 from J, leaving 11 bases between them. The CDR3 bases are TGTGCCAGCAGCTCCCCCCGCGGGTACAATGAGCAGTTCTTC. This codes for CASSSPRGYNEQFF.

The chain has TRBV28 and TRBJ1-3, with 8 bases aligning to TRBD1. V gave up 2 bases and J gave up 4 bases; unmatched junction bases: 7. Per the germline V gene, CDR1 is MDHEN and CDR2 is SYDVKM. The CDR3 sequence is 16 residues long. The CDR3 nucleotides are TGTGCCAGCAGTTTACCGGGCAGGGGGCAAGGAAACACCATATATTTT. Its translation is CASSLPGRGQGNTIYF.

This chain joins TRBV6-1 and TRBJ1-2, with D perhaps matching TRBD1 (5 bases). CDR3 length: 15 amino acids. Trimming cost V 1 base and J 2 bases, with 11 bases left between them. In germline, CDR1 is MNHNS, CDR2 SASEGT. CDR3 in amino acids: CASSEGPGLNYGYTF. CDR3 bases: TGTGCCAGCAGTGAAGGGCCAGGGTTAAACTATGGCTACACCTTC.

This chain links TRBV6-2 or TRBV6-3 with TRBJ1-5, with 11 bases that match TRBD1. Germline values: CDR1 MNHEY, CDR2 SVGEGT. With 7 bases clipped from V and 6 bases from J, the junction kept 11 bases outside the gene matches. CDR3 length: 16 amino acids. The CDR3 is CASTPSPDRGLQPQHF. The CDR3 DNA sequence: TGTGCCAGCACCCCTTCCCCGGACAGGGGGCTTCAGCCCCAGCATTTT.

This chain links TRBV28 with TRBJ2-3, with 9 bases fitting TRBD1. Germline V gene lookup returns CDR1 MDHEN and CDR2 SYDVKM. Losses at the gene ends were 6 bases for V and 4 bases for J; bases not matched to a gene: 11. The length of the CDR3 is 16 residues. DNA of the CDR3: TGTGCCAGCAGCGCCCCCGGGACAGGGTCCCCAGATACGCAGTATTTT. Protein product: CASSAPGTGSPDTQYF.

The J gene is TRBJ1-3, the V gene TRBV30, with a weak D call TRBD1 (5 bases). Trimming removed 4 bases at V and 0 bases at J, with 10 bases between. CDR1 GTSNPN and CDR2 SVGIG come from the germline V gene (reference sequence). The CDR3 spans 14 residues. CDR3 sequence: CAWTTGVSGNTIYF. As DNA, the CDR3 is TGTGCCTGGACCACAGGCGTCTCTGGAAACACCATATATTTT.

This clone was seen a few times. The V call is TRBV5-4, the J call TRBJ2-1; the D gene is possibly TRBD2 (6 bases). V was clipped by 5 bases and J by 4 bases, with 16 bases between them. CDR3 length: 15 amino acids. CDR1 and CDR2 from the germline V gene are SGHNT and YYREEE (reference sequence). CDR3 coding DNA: TGTGCCAGCAGGGAGGGACGGGAGTTATACAATGAGCAGTTCTTC. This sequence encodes CASREGRELYNEQFF.

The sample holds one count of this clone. The CDR3 sequence is CASSLEGTRGLNQPQHF. As DNA, the CDR3 is TGTGCCAGCAGCCTGGAGGGGACCCGGGGACTCAATCAGCCCCAGCATTTT. This chain connects TRBV7-9 to TRBJ1-5; D may be TRBD1 (5 bases). Trimming removed 5 bases at V and 3 bases at J, with 20 bases between. This CDR3 comprises 17 residues. Germline CDR1 SEHNR, CDR2 FQNEAQ (reference sequence).

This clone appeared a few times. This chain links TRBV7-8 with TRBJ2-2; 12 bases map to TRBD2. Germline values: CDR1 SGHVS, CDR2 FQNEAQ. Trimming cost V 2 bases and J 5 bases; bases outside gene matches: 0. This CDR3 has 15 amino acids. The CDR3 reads CASSLLAGGTGELFF. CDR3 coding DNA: TGTGCCAGCAGCTTACTAGCGGGAGGGACCGGGGAGCTGTTTTTT.

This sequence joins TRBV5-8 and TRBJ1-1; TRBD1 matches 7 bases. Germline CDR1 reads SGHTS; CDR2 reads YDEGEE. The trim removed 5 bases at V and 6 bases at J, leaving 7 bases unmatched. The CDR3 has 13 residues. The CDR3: CASRDDRVPEAFF. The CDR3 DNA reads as TGTGCCAGCAGAGATGACAGGGTACCTGAAGCTTTCTTT.

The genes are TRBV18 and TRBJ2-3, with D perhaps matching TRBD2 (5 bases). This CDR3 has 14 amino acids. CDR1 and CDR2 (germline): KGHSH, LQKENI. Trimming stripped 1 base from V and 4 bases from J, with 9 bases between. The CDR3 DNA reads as TGTGCCAGCTCACCACTCCCCGGGGCAGATACGCAGTATTTT. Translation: CASSPLPGADTQYF.

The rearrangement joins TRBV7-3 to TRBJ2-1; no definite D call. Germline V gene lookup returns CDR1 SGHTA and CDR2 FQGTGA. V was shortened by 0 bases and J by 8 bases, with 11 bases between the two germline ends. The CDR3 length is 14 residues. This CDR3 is CASSLTSSHDEQFF. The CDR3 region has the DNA TGTGCCAGCAGCTTAACAAGCTCGCATGATGAGCAGTTCTTC.

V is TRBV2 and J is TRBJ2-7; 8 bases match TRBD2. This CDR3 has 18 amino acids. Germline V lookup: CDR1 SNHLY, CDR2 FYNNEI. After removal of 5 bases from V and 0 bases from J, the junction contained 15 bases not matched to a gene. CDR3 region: CASSPRVGTRASSYEQYF. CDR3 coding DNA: TGTGCCAGCAGTCCCCGGGTGGGGACTAGGGCCAGCTCCTACGAGCAGTACTTC.

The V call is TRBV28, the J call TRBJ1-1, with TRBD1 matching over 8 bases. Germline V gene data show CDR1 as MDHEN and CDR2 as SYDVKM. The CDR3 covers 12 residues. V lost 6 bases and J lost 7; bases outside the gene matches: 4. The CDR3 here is CASRFGTGEAFF. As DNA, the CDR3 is TGTGCCAGCAGATTTGGGACAGGTGAAGCTTTCTTT.

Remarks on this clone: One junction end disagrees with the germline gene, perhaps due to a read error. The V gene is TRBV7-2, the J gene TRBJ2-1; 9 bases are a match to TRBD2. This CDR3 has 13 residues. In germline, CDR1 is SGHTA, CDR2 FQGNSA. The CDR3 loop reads CASSFTTGTSSIF. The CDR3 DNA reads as TGTGCCAGCAGCTTCACCACCGGGACTAGCTCGATCTTC.

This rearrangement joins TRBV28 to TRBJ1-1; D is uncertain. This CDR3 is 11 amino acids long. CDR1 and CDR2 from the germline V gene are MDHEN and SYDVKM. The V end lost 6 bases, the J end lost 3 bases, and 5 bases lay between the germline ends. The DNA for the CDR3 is TGTGCCAGCAGAATCGACACTGAAGCTTTCTTT. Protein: CASRIDTEAFF.

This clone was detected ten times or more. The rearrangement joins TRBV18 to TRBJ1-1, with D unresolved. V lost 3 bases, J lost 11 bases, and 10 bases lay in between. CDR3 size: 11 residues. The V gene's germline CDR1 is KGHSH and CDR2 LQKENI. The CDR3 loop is CASSPYKRAFF. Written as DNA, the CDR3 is TGTGCCAGCTCACCCTATAAGAGGGCTTTCTTT.

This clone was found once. The CDR3 loop reads CASRSGTGDTGELFF. Written as DNA, the CDR3 is TGTGCCAGCAGGAGTGGGACAGGGGACACCGGGGAGCTGTTTTTT. V gene TRBV7-3 combines with J gene TRBJ2-2, with 10 bases lining up with TRBD1. Unmatched junction bases numbered 4, after V lost 6 bases and J lost 3 bases. The V gene's germline CDR1 is SGHTA and CDR2 FQGTGA. The CDR3 has 15 residues.

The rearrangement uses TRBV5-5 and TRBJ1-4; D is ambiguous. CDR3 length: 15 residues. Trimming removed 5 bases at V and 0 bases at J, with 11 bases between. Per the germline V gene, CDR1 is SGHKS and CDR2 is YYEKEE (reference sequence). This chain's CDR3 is CASRLRHTTNEKLFF. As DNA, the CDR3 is TGTGCCAGCAGGTTAAGACACACAACTAATGAAAAACTGTTTTTT.

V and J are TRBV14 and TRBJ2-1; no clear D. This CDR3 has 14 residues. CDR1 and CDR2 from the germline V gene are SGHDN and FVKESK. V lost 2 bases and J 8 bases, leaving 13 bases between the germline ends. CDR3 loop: CASSQLTPVDEQFF. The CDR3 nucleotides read TGTGCCAGCAGCCAATTGACTCCCGTCGATGAGCAGTTCTTC.

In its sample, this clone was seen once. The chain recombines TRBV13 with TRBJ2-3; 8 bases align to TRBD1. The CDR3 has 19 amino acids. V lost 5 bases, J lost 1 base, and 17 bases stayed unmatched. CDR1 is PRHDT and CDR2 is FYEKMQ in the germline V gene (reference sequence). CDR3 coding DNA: TGTGCCAGCAGCCCACCAGTGGGCAGGGGGCAGTATCGCACAGATACGCAGTATTTT. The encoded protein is CASSPPVGRGQYRTDTQYF.

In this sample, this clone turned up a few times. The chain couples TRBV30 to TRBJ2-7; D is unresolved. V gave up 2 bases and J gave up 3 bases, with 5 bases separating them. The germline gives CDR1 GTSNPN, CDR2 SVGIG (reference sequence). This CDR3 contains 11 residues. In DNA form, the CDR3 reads TGTGCCTGGAGTCGACACTACGAGCAGTACTTC. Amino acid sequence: CAWSRHYEQYF. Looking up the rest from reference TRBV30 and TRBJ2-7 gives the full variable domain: SQTIHQWPATLVQPVGSPLSLECTVEGTSNPNLYWYRQAAGRGLQLLFYSVGIGQISSEVPQNLSASRPQDRQFILSSKKLLLSDSGFYLCAWSRHYEQYFGPGTRLTVT.

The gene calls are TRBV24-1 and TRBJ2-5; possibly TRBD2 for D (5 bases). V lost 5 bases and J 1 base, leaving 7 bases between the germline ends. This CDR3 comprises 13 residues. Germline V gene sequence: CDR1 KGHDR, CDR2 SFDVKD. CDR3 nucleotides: TGTGCCACCAGTGTGGGAGCCCAAGAGACCCAGTACTTC. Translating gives CATSVGAQETQYF.

Here the CDR3 DNA reads TGTGCCAGCAGTTATGCCCGGTGGGGACAGACCTACAATGAGCAGTTCTTC. Protein: CASSYARWGQTYNEQFF. V gene TRBV6-9 combines with J gene TRBJ2-1; 7 positions agree with TRBD1. The CDR3 is made up of 17 amino acids. Germline CDR1 is MNHGY and CDR2 is SVAAGI. The trim removed 2 bases at V and 2 bases at J, leaving 9 bases unmatched.